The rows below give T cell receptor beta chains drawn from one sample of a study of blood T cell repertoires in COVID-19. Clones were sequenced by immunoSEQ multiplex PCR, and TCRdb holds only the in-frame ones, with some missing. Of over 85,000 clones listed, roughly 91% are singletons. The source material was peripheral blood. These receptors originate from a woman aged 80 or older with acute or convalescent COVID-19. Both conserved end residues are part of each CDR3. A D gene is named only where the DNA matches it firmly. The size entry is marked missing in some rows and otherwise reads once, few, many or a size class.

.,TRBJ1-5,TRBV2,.,CASRGDSYNQPQHF,TGTGCCAGCAGGGGCGACAGCTACAATCAGCCCCAGCATTTT
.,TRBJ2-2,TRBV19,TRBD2,CASTSGVIGELFF,TGTGCCAGTACTAGCGGGGTGATCGGGGAGCTGTTTTTT
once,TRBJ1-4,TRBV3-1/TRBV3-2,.,CASSEVGATNEKLFF,TGTGCCAGCAGCGAAGTAGGGGCAACTAATGAAAAACTGTTTTTT
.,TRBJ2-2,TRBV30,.,CAWRGLVNSFTGELFF,TGTGCCTGGAGGGGTCTAGTGAATTCGTTCACCGGGGAGCTGTTTTTT
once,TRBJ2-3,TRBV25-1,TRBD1,CASSEGTGPSDTQYF,TGTGCCAGCAGTGAGGGGACAGGGCCTTCGGATACGCAGTATTTT
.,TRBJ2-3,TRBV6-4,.,CASSDSRGTTQYF,TGTGCCAGCAGTGACTCGAGGGGGACTACGCAGTATTTT
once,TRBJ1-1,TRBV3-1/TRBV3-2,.,CASSLNHRNTEAFF,TGTGCCAGCAGCCTGAACCACAGGAACACTGAAGCTTTCTTT
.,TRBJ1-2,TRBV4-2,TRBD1,CASTPRQGEGGYTF,TGTGCCAGCACTCCCCGGCAGGGGGAAGGTGGCTACACCTTC
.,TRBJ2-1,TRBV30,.,CAWSVPSPRWGDEQFF,TGTGCCTGGAGTGTACCGTCTCCTCGATGGGGGGATGAGCAGTTCTTC
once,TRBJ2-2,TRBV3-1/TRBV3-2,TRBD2,CASSQVGLAANTGELFF,TGTGCCAGCAGCCAAGTAGGACTAGCGGCAAACACCGGGGAGCTGTTTTTT
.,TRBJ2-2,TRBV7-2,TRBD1,CASSQRTGDTGELFF,TGTGCCAGCAGCCAAAGGACAGGGGACACCGGGGAGCTGTTTTTT
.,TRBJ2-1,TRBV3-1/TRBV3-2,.,CASSPPGSRANEQFF,TGTGCCAGCAGCCCGCCGGGTTCTCGAGCGAATGAGCAGTTCTTC
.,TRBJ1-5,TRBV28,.,CASSTLQGNQPQHF,TGTGCCAGCAGCACCCTACAGGGAAATCAGCCCCAGCATTTT
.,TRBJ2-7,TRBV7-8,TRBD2,CASSPLAVSSYEQYF,TGTGCCAGCAGCCCCCTAGCGGTGAGCTCCTACGAGCAGTACTTC
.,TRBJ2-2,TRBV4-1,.,CASSQVGRGRELFF,TGCGCCAGCAGCCAAGTAGGGCGGGGCCGGGAGCTGTTTTTT
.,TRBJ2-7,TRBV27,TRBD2,CASSPIRLAGTYEQYF,TGTGCCAGCAGTCCGATAAGACTAGCGGGGACCTACGAGCAGTACTTC
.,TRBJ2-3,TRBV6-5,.,CASRINTDTQYF,TGTGCCAGCAGAATAAACACAGATACGCAGTATTTT
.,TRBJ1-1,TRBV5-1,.,CASSPYPGWVNTEAFF,TGCGCCAGCAGTCCGTATCCGGGATGGGTGAACACTGAAGCTTTCTTT
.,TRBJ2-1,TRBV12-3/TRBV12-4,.,CASRSDNYNEQFF,TGTGCCAGCAGGTCCGACAATTACAATGAGCAGTTCTTC
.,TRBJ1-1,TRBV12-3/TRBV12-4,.,CASTRSGDTEAFF,TGTGCCAGCACCAGAAGCGGGGACACTGAAGCTTTCTTT
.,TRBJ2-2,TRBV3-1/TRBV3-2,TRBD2,CASSLRGGAGELFF,TGTGCCAGCAGCCTCCGCGGGGGGGCCGGGGAGCTGTTTTTT
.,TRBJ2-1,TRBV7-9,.,CASSSGLTEQFF,TGTGCCAGCAGCTCCGGACTAACGGAGCAGTTCTTC
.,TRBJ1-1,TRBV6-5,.,CASRDRGAEAFF,TGTGCCAGCAGAGATAGGGGCGCTGAAGCTTTCTTT
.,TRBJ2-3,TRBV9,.,CASTKVGQPSTDTQYF,TGTGCCAGCACCAAAGTGGGGCAGCCTAGCACAGATACGCAGTATTTT
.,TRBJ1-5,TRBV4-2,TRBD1,CASSQDVQGANQPQHF,TGTGCCAGCAGCCAAGATGTCCAGGGGGCGAATCAGCCCCAGCATTTT
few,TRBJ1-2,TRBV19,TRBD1,CASRTGQGNYGYTF,TGTGCCAGTCGCACGGGACAGGGGAACTATGGCTACACCTTC
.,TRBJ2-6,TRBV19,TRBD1,CASSIVGTASGANVLTF,TGTGCCAGTAGTATAGTTGGGACAGCCTCTGGGGCCAACGTCCTGACTTTC
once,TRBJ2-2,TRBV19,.,CASSIPTGNTGELFF,TGTGCCAGTAGTATCCCGACAGGTAACACCGGGGAGCTGTTTTTT
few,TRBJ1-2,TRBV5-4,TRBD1,CASSAPNRGSSYGYTF,TGTGCCAGCAGCGCACCCAACAGGGGGTCAAGCTATGGCTACACCTTC
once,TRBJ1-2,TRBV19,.,CATTYRARYGYTF,TGTGCCACCACCTACAGGGCTCGATATGGCTACACCTTC
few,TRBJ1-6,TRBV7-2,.,CASSLGRGFTTLHF,TGTGCCAGCAGCTTAGGCAGGGGATTCACGACCCTCCACTTT
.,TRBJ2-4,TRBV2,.,CASSEGRGIAKNIQYF,TGTGCCAGCAGTGAGGGCAGGGGAATAGCCAAAAACATTCAGTACTTC
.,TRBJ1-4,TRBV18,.,CASSPRAGINEKLFF,TGTGCCAGCTCACCACGGGCAGGAATTAATGAAAAACTGTTTTTT
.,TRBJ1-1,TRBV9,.,CASSVEAIAAEAFF,TGTGCCAGCAGCGTAGAAGCGATCGCAGCTGAAGCTTTCTTT
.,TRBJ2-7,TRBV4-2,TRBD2,CASSQAGVSGSYEQYF,TGTGCCAGCAGCCAAGCAGGGGTTAGCGGGAGCTACGAGCAGTACTTC
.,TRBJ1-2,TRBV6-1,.,CASSGLAPEANYGYTF,TGTGCCAGCAGTGGCCTGGCACCCGAGGCTAACTATGGCTACACCTTC
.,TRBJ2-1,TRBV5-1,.,CASSSDFYNEQFF,TGCGCCAGCAGTTCGGACTTCTACAATGAGCAGTTCTTC
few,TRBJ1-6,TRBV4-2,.,CASSQLSDRRGSPLHF,TGTGCCAGCAGCCAGCTGTCCGACAGGAGAGGTTCACCCCTCCACTTT
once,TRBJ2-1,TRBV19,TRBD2,CASSIAGTSGRGEQFF,TGTGCCAGTAGTATAGCCGGGACTAGCGGGAGAGGTGAGCAGTTCTTC
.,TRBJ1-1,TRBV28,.,CASSLRRTNTEAFF,TGTGCCAGCAGTTTGCGTCGGACTAACACTGAAGCTTTCTTT
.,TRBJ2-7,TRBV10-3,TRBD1,CAIRPGERRGTYEQYF,TGTGCCATCAGGCCGGGCGAGCGCAGGGGGACCTACGAGCAGTACTTC
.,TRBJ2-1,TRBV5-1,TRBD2,CASSLIGLVYNEQFF,TGCGCCAGCAGCTTGATAGGACTAGTTTACAATGAGCAGTTCTTC
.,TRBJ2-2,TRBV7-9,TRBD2,CASSLGVAGFAGELFF,TGTGCCAGCAGCTTAGGGGTAGCGGGATTCGCCGGGGAGCTGTTTTTT
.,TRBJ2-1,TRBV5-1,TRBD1,CASSPGTGPYNEQFF,TGCGCCAGCAGCCCCGGGACAGGGCCATACAATGAGCAGTTCTTC
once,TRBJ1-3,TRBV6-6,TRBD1,CASSYSGGTGTNTIYF,TGTGCCAGCAGTTACTCGGGAGGGACAGGGACGAACACCATATATTTT